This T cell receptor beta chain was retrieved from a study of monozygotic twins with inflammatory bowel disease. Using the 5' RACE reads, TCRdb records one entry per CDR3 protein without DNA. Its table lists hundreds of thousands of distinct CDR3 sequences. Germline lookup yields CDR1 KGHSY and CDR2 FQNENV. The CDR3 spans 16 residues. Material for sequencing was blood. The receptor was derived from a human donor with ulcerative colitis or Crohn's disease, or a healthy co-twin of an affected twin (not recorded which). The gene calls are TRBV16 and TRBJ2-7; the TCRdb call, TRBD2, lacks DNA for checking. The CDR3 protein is CASSQSKGSGPKVQYF.